The 24 T cell receptor beta chains presented below share a single source sample, sequenced in a study of vaccination and CD4 T cells after COVID-19. With the Oncomine TCR Beta short-read assay, DNA from cultured CD4+ T cells was sequenced. TCRdb passed the PCR reads through MiXCR, listing each CDR3 protein once. The sample contains fewer than 15,000 distinct CDR3 sequences, roughly 61% of which appear only once. Their recognized antigens are unknown. Treatment: approximately 9-day PBMC culture with coronavirus spike peptide pools or control peptides (ViraFEST assay). Sequences were obtained from CD4+ T cells from blood, cultured in vitro. Source of these receptors: a human donor who had recovered from COVID-19.

This clonotype has only a few counts. The J gene is TRBJ2-3, the V gene TRBV6-1; 11 bases line up with TRBD1. The CDR3 is 14 amino acids. The V gene's germline CDR1 is MNHNS and CDR2 SASEGT. V shed 6 bases, J shed 4 bases, and the junction held 3 bases outside the gene matches. CDR3 DNA: TGTGCCAGCAGGGGGACAGGGGGGGCAGATACGCAGTATTTT. Protein sequence: CASRGTGGADTQYF.

V and J are TRBV20-1 and TRBJ1-6, with D maybe TRBD1 (5 bases). The CDR3 consists of 14 residues. Germline CDR1 DFQATT, CDR2 SNEGSKA (reference sequence). Deletions cut 2 bases from V and 7 bases from J, with 12 bases between. The chain's CDR3 is CSARPRGTNSPLHF. The CDR3 nucleotides are TGCAGTGCTAGACCCCGGGGGACCAATTCACCCCTCCACTTT.

This chain links TRBV28 with TRBJ1-5; D gene ambiguous. Germline V lookup: CDR1 MDHEN, CDR2 SYDVKM. The CDR3 is made up of 15 amino acids. V shed 3 bases and J shed 0 bases, with 9 bases lying between them. The CDR3 reads CASSFLLDSNQPQHF. The CDR3, as DNA: TGTGCCAGCAGTTTTTTACTCGATAGCAATCAGCCCCAGCATTTT.

This clonotype was detected only a few times. J is TRBJ2-3 and V is TRBV20-1; 7 bases align to TRBD2. Looked up from germline, CDR1 is DFQATT and CDR2 is SNEGSKA (reference sequence). CDR3 length: 16 amino acids. The V segment lost 1 base and the J segment 4 bases; nucleotides outside the gene matches: 11. The CDR3 loop reads CSARAPPRELADTQYF. DNA of the CDR3: TGCAGTGCTAGAGCCCCCCCGCGGGAGTTGGCAGATACGCAGTATTTT.

This clonotype was seen more than once but under ten times. The chain is built from TRBV25-1 and TRBJ2-2; D uncertain. Germline-derived CDR1 and CDR2 are MGHDK and SYGVNS. The CDR3 runs to 15 residues. Trimming stripped 0 bases from V and 4 bases from J, with 9 bases between. Here the CDR3 reads CASSEYGHTTGELFF. The CDR3 bases are TGTGCCAGCAGTGAATATGGTCACACCACCGGGGAGCTGTTTTTT.

A remark on this clonotype: At one boundary the junction diverges from the germline segment, which might be a read error. The rearrangement joins TRBV20-1 to TRBJ2-3; 9 nucleotides agree with TRBD2. The germline gives CDR1 DFQATT, CDR2 SNEGSKA (reference sequence). The CDR3 runs to 16 residues. CDR3 bases: TGCAGTGCCCTTGAGTCAGGTAGCGGGAGCTCAGATGCGCAGTATTTT. It translates to CSALESGSGSSDAQYF.

This chain links TRBV6-2 or TRBV6-3 with TRBJ1-1; 11 nucleotides line up with TRBD1. This CDR3 is 17 amino acids long. V was clipped by 4 bases and J by 0 bases; unmatched bases: 7. CDR1 and CDR2 from the germline V gene are MNHEY and SVGEGT. CDR3 nucleotides: TGTGCCAGCAGTTGGACAGGGGGCGCAACCTTGAACACTGAAGCTTTCTTT. Translation gives CASSWTGGATLNTEAFF.

This clonotype was found a few times. This chain joins TRBV28 and TRBJ2-2; 8 bases are a match to TRBD2. The germline CDR1 and CDR2 sequences are MDHEN and SYDVKM. Trimming at V came to 5 bases and at J to 1 base, leaving 3 bases not matched to a gene. The CDR3 extends over 15 amino acids. The chain's CDR3 is CASSSSGENTGELFF. In DNA form, the CDR3 reads TGTGCCAGCAGTAGTAGCGGGGAGAACACCGGGGAGCTGTTTTTT.

This clonotype occurred a few times. This chain links TRBV7-9 with TRBJ1-2; tentatively, D is TRBD1 (5 bases). The CDR3 runs 15 residues. V shed 3 bases and J shed 4 bases, with 15 bases lying between them. Germline lookup yields CDR1 SEHNR and CDR2 FQNEAQ (reference sequence). The CDR3 DNA is TGTGCCAGCAGCTTGGTAAATTACAGGCCCTATGGCTACACCTTC. Amino acid sequence: CASSLVNYRPYGYTF.

The chain employs TRBV7-2 and TRBJ2-5, with D unresolved. The V and J ends lost 4 bases and 2 bases respectively, with 8 bases between them. The CDR3 spans 13 residues. Germline V CDR1 and CDR2: SGHTA, FQGNSA. The CDR3 nucleotides are TGTGCCAGCAGCTCGGAGAGGCAAGAGACCCAGTACTTC. It yields the protein CASSSERQETQYF.

This clonotype was detected only once. A junction boundary mismatches the germline segment, possibly from a read error. The chain is built from TRBV7-2 and TRBJ2-3; 7 nucleotides match TRBD1. The germline gives CDR1 SGHTA, CDR2 FQGNSA. This CDR3 is 15 amino acids long. The CDR3 loop is CAGSSNRQGADTQYF. As DNA, the CDR3 is TGTGCCGGCAGCTCGAATCGACAGGGAGCAGATACGCAGTATTTT.

The chain links TRBV24-1 to TRBJ2-3; TRBD1 might be the D (5 bases). CDR1 is KGHDR, CDR2 SFDVKD, per germline. This CDR3 spans 18 amino acids. Trimming pared 4 bases from V and 3 bases from J, leaving 22 bases between. The CDR3: CATSDSPSAGIGTDTQYF. The CDR3 DNA sequence: TGTGCCACCAGTGACTCACCCTCCGCAGGGATAGGAACAGATACGCAGTATTTT.

The CDR3 sequence: CASSPFMAASYEQYF. The CDR3 DNA follows: TGTGCCAGCAGCCCGTTTATGGCGGCCTCCTACGAGCAGTACTTC. The rearrangement uses TRBV5-5 and TRBJ2-7; no clear D gene. V dropped 4 bases and J dropped 0 bases, with 14 bases sitting between them. The CDR3 has 15 residues. CDR1 is SGHKS and CDR2 is YYEKEE in the germline V gene (reference sequence).

This clonotype was detected a few times. This chain links TRBV20-1 with TRBJ1-5; 8 positions match TRBD1. V lost 4 bases, J lost 6 bases, and 11 bases stayed unmatched. Germline CDR1 is DFQATT and CDR2 is SNEGSKA (reference sequence). There are 15 residues in the CDR3. This CDR3 reads CSATPGQEVGQPQHF. DNA of the CDR3: TGCAGTGCTACCCCGGGACAGGAGGTGGGTCAGCCCCAGCATTTT.

This clonotype was found a few times. This rearrangement joins TRBV21-1 to TRBJ1-2. TRBV21-1 is a pseudogene locus. The CDR3 consists of 13 residues. CDR3 amino acids: CASSKATNYGYTF. In DNA, the CDR3 is TGTGCCAGCAGCAAGGCGACAAACTATGGCTACACCTTC.

The chain links TRBV19 to TRBJ1-1; 9 nucleotides match TRBD1. Per the germline V gene, CDR1 is LNHDA and CDR2 is SQIVND (reference sequence). V shed 4 bases, J shed 4 bases, and the junction held 10 bases outside the gene matches. The CDR3 runs 16 residues. This chain's CDR3 is CASSNLRGQGGTEAFF. The CDR3 DNA sequence: TGTGCCAGTAGTAACCTCCGGGGACAGGGCGGCACTGAAGCTTTCTTT.

This clonotype has a single count. The chain couples TRBV20-1 to TRBJ2-7, with a weak D call TRBD2 (6 bases). Trimming left V 0 bases short and J 5 bases short, with 20 bases between. CDR1 is DFQATT and CDR2 is SNEGSKA in the germline V gene (reference sequence). This CDR3 is built from 16 residues. CDR3 DNA: TGCAGTGCTAGAGATCAACGGCGGGAAGACCCCCACGAGCAGTACTTC. Translation gives CSARDQRREDPHEQYF.

The J gene is TRBJ2-5, the V gene TRBV2, with 7 bases fitting TRBD2. The V and J ends lost 8 bases and 2 bases, in that order; junction bases with no gene match: 8. Germline-derived CDR1 and CDR2 are SNHLY and FYNNEI. The CDR3 runs 14 residues. CDR3 nucleotide sequence: TGTGCCAGCCGGGACTACGGGCGTCAAGAGACCCAGTACTTC. This sequence encodes CASRDYGRQETQYF. Full variable domain (outside the CDR3, taken from reference TRBV2 and TRBJ2-5): EPEVTQTPSHQVTQMGQEVILRCVPISNHLYFYWYRQILGQKVEFLVSFYNNEISEKSEIFDDQFSVERPDGSNFTLKIRSTKLEDSAMYFCASRDYGRQETQYFGPGTRLLVL.

The chain links TRBV7-9 to TRBJ1-1; TRBD1 matches 7 bases. This CDR3 is 13 amino acids long. V dropped 6 bases and J dropped 8; count of bases not matched to a gene: 9. Looked up from germline, CDR1 is SEHNR and CDR2 is FQNEAQ (reference sequence). CDR3 sequence reads: CASRQGERAEAFF. The CDR3 coding sequence is TGTGCCAGCAGGCAGGGGGAGCGGGCCGAAGCTTTCTTT.

This sequence joins TRBV11-2 and TRBJ2-2, with 7 bases lining up with TRBD2. Germline V CDR1 and CDR2: SGHAT, FQNNGV. The CDR3 is made up of 16 amino acids. Trimming took 2 bases from V and 5 from J; bases not matched to a gene: 8. Here the CDR3 reads CASSLLSAGNTGELFF. In nucleotides, the CDR3 is TGTGCCAGCAGCTTATTATCAGCGGGAAATACCGGGGAGCTGTTTTTT. Supplemented by reference TRBV11-2 and TRBJ2-2, the full variable domain reads EAGVAQSPRYKIIEKRQSVAFWCNPISGHATLYWYQQILGQGPKLLIQFQNNGVVDDSQLPKDRFSAERLKGVDSTLKIQPAKLEDSAVYLCASSLLSAGNTGELFFGEGSRLTVL.

A few counts support this clonotype. The gene calls are TRBV6-2 or TRBV6-3 and TRBJ1-2; TRBD1 matches at 7 bases. The CDR3 totals 12 residues. V lost 9 bases and J lost 6; bases outside the gene matches: 7. Germline CDR1 reads MNHEY; CDR2 reads SVGEGT. In DNA form, the CDR3 reads TGTGCCAGTAACGACAGGGTCGATGGCTACACCTTC. It yields the protein CASNDRVDGYTF.

V gene TRBV5-1 combines with J gene TRBJ2-5; 9 bases match TRBD1. Germline CDR1 SGHRS, CDR2 YFSETQ. The CDR3 spans 14 residues. V lost 7 bases to trimming and J lost 8 bases; unmatched junction nucleotides: 12. CDR3 DNA: TGCGCCAGCGCCCGGGACAGGGAAATCGGTACCCAGTACTTC. It encodes CASARDREIGTQYF.

In nucleotides, the CDR3 is TGCGCCAGCAGCTTGACGACAGGGCTAGAGGGTGGCTACACCTTC. Its translation: CASSLTTGLEGGYTF. The V call is TRBV5-1, the J call TRBJ1-2, with 7 bases lining up with TRBD1. CDR3 length: 15 amino acids. The ends lost 1 base at V and 7 bases at J; junction bases unmatched: 10. Germline loops: CDR1 SGHRS, CDR2 YFSETQ.

The rearrangement joins TRBV27 to TRBJ2-7, with TRBD1 as a possible D gene (6 bases). CDR1 MNHEY and CDR2 SMNVEV come from the germline V gene (reference sequence). The CDR3 runs to 15 residues. Between the trimmed V and J ends, which lost 6 bases and 1 base, there was a span of 16 bases. The chain's CDR3 is CASSRGLTGSYEQYF. The CDR3 DNA reads as TGTGCCAGCAGCAGAGGACTTACAGGGTCCTACGAGCAGTACTTC.